Presented here are 5 T cell receptor beta chains from one specimen sequenced in a study of blood T cell repertoires in COVID-19. Profiling relied on immunoSEQ multiplex PCR, and the TCRdb table lists in-frame clones only, not all of them. The sample has approximately 190,000 clones, 80% to 85% seen once. Sequences were obtained from peripheral blood. The receptors were gathered from a woman aged 40 to 55 with acute or convalescent COVID-19.

The chain couples TRBV7-8 to TRBJ1-5; no definite D call. There are 15 residues in the CDR3. The V gene lost 1 base and the J gene lost 0 bases, with 7 bases spanning the gap. Germline CDR1 is SGHVS and CDR2 is FQNEAQ. The CDR3 coding sequence is TGTGCCAGCAGCTTAGACGAACATAGCAATCAGCCCCAGCATTTT. Translating it yields CASSLDEHSNQPQHF. The whole variable domain, remainder taken from reference TRBV7-8 and TRBJ1-5, is GAGVSQSPRYKVAKRGQDVALRCDPISGHVSLFWYQQALGQGPEFLTYFQNEAQLDKSGLPSDRFFAERPEGSVSTLKIQRTQQEDSAVYLCASSLDEHSNQPQHFGDGTRLSIL.

This chain links TRBV7-9 with TRBJ1-1; no firm D call. The CDR3 loop spans 12 amino acids. The germline CDR1 and CDR2 sequences are SEHNR and FQNEAQ (reference sequence). Deletions cut 8 bases from V and 2 bases from J, with 9 bases between. The CDR3 bases are TGTGCCAGCGGGCAGATAAACACTGAAGCTTTCTTT. This codes for CASGQINTEAFF.

The J gene is TRBJ1-6, the V gene TRBV20-1; no firm D call. Germline CDR1 and CDR2: DFQATT and SNEGSKA (reference sequence). V was clipped by 3 bases and J by 0 bases, with 6 bases between them. This CDR3 has 14 amino acids. This CDR3 is CSASVSSYNSPLHF. Here the CDR3 DNA reads TGCAGTGCTAGTGTGAGCTCCTATAATTCACCCCTCCACTTT.

To note about this clone: This sample includes further DNA sequences coding for the same CDR3. The chain links TRBV5-1 to TRBJ2-2, with 14 bases that match TRBD2. CDR1 and CDR2 from the germline V gene are SGHRS and YFSETQ. The CDR3 loop spans 17 amino acids. Losses at the gene ends were 0 bases for V and 5 bases for J; bases not matched to a gene: 3. This chain's CDR3 is CASSLGLAGGPTGELFF. The DNA of the CDR3 is TGCGCCAGCAGCTTGGGACTAGCGGGAGGGCCGACCGGGGAGCTGTTTTTT.

This clone was seen only a few times. The chain uses TRBV30 and TRBJ1-5; D uncertain. Germline-derived CDR1 and CDR2 are GTSNPN and SVGIG (reference sequence). The ends were cut back, 1 base at V and 6 bases at J, with 7 bases in the middle. The CDR3 extends over 12 amino acids. The CDR3 bases are TGTGCCTGGAGTGCCACTCGTCAGCCCCAGCATTTT. This translates into CAWSATRQPQHF. Complete variable domain (other parts from reference TRBV30 and TRBJ1-5): SQTIHQWPATLVQPVGSPLSLECTVEGTSNPNLYWYRQAAGRGLQLLFYSVGIGQISSEVPQNLSASRPQDRQFILSSKKLLLSDSGFYLCAWSATRQPQHFGDGTRLSIL.